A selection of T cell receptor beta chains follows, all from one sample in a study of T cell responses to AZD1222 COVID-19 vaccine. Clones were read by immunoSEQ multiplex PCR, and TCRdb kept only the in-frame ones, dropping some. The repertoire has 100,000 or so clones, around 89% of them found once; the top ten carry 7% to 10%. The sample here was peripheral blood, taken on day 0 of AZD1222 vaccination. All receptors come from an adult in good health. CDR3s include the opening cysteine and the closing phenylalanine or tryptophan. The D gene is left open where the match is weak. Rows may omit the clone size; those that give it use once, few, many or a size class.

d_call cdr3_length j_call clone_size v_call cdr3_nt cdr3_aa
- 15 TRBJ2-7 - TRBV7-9 TGTGCCAGCAGCTTCCCGGCACAGGGAGGCCACGAGCAGTACTTC CASSFPAQGGHEQYF
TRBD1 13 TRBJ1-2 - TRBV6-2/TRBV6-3 TGTGCCAGCAGCCAAGGGACAGGCGGAGGCTACACCTTC CASSQGTGGGYTF
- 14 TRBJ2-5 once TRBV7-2 TGTGCCAGCAGCTTACGGCGGAGCGGGGAGACCCAGTACTTC CASSLRRSGETQYF
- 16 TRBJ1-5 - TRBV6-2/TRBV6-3 TGTGCCAGCAGTGCCCCCCGGTATAGGGAAAATCAGCCCCAGCATTTT CASSAPRYRENQPQHF
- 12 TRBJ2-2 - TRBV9 TGTGCCAGCAGCGTAGATGTCGGGGAGCTGTTTTTT CASSVDVGELFF
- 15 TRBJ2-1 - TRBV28 TGTGCCAGCAGTTTTGGAGGGAGCGCCTACAATGAGCAGTTCTTC CASSFGGSAYNEQFF
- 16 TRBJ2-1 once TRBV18 TGTGCCAGCTCAGCCCTGGGGGCCGGAGACTACAATGAGCAGTTCTTC CASSALGAGDYNEQFF
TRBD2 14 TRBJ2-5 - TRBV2 TGTGCCTCCACTAGCGGGAGGGAGGTCGAGACCCAGTACTTC CASTSGREVETQYF
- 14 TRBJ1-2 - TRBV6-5 TGTGCCAGCAGTTCCACAGCTGAGAGCTATGGCTACACCTTC CASSSTAESYGYTF
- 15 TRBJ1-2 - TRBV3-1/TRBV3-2 TGTGCCAGCAGCCAAGACGGGGTAGGGGGGTATGGCTACACCTTC CASSQDGVGGYGYTF
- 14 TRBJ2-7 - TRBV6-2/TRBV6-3 TGTGCCAGCACCCCGGACGGATTATCCTACGAGCAGTACTTC CASTPDGLSYEQYF
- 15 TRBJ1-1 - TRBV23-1 TGCGCCAGCAGTCCTCCCCAGGCAATGAACACTGAAGCTTTCTTT CASSPPQAMNTEAFF
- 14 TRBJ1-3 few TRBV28 TGTGCCACTACACCAGAGAACTCTGGAAACACCATATATTTT CATTPENSGNTIYF
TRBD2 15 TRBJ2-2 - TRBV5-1 TGCGCCAGCAGCTTGACTAGCGGGACGTCTGGGGAGCTGTTTTTT CASSLTSGTSGELFF
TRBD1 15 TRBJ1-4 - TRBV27 TGTGCCAGCAGTTTGTCGATTTTGGGACAGCAAAAACTGTTTTTT CASSLSILGQQKLFF
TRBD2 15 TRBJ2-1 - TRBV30 TGTGCCTGGAGTGTTAGCGGGGGCTCCTACAATGAGCAGTTCTTC CAWSVSGGSYNEQFF
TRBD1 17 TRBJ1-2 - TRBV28 TGTGCCAGCAGTTTTAAAGGGACAGGGGTTCGTATCGGTGGCTACACCTTC CASSFKGTGVRIGGYTF
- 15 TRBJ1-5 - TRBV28 TGTGCCAGCAGTCCCCAAGGGGCGGCGGAACAGCCCCAGCATTTT CASSPQGAAEQPQHF